This TCR beta chain stems from a study of regulatory T cells in long-lasting Graves disease. The CDR3 is 13 residues long. In germline, CDR1 is SGHRS, CDR2 YFSETQ. The time point is: persistent/refractory GD, antithyroid drugs over 5 years with positive TRAb. Making the TCR library involved RNA that had been extracted from PBMCs. Arm-PCR of CDR3 regions with iRepertoire HTBI primers generated TCR beta libraries. TCRdb ran MiXCR on the multiplex PCR reads and lists one entry per CDR3 protein. The sample includes about 430,000 distinct CDR3 sequences, 21% of them seen just once. This clonotype occurred many times. As yet, its antigen is unknown. The junction does not match germline at one end; this may be a read error. Study results and limitations: Persistent Graves' patients showed less TCR diversity than newly diagnosed patients showed.

This sequence originates from a female donor with Graves disease. The sequenced sample was peripheral blood mononuclear cells (PBMCs), obtained when the disease was refractory, from a patient treated with antithyroid drugs. The chain carries TRBV5-1 and TRBJ1-1, with D unresolved. The CDR3 DNA reads as TGTGCCAGCAGTTTCGCCGTGAACACTGAAGCTTTCTTT. It codes for CASSFAVNTEAFF.